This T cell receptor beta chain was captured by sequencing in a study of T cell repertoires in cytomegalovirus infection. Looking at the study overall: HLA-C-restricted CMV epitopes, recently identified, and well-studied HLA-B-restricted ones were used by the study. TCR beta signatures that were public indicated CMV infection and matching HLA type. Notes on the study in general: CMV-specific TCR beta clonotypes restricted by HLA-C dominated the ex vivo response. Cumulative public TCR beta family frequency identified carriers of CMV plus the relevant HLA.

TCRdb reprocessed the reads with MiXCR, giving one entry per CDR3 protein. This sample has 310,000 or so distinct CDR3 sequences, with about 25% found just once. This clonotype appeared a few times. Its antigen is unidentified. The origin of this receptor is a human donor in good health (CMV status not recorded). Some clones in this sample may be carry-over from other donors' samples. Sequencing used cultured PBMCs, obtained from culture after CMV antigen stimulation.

The DNA for the CDR3 is TGTGCCAGCAGCTCGACCCGGAACCCAGAGACCCAGTACTTC. This codes for CASSSTRNPETQYF. The chain employs TRBV7-3 and TRBJ2-5; D gene unclear. The CDR3 is 14 amino acids. V lost 4 bases, J lost 4 bases, and 13 bases lay in between. Germline lookup yields CDR1 SGHTA and CDR2 FQGTGA.